The 3 T cell receptor beta chains in this list originate from one sample, sequenced in a study of neurological immune-mediated disorders. TCRdb reanalysed the 5' RACE reads using MiXCR and keeps one entry per CDR3 protein. Of roughly 62,000 distinct CDR3 sequences listed, around 4.8% were seen once; the top ten hold less than 3.5%. The source material was PBMCs. Receptor source: a woman aged 50 to 65 with multiple sclerosis.

This clonotype appeared many times. The V gene is TRBV5-1, the J gene TRBJ2-3, with a weak D call TRBD1 (6 bases). The CDR3 consists of 14 residues. Trimming cost V 7 bases and J 5 bases, with 17 bases left between them. CDR1 is SGHRS and CDR2 is YFSETQ in the germline V gene. CDR3: CASRGGAGGDTQYF. Written as DNA, the CDR3 is TGCGCCAGCCGAGGGGGAGCCGGAGGAGATACGCAGTATTTT.

This clonotype was counted at least ten times. At one end the junction does not follow the germline gene, possibly because of a read error. The CDR3 DNA is TGTGCCAGCAGCTTAATACCGGAGAGGCCCCTCAACTTT. This translates into CASSLIPERPLNF. The rearrangement uses TRBV5-5 and TRBJ1-6, with D uncertain. CDR3 length equals 13 residues. The germline V gene encodes CDR1 SGHKS and CDR2 YYEKEE (reference sequence).

This clonotype was detected many times. The rearrangement joins TRBV5-1 to TRBJ2-7; D possibly corresponds to TRBD2 (6 bases). Looked up from germline, CDR1 is SGHRS and CDR2 is YFSETQ. CDR3 length equals 15 residues. V lost 0 bases and J 2 bases, leaving 12 bases between the germline ends. CDR3 nucleotides: TGCGCCAGCAGCTTGGACGGGACTGTTACCTACGAGCAGTACTTC. It encodes CASSLDGTVTYEQYF. Variable domain in full (rest from reference TRBV5-1 and TRBJ2-7): KAGVTQTPRYLIKTRGQQVTLSCSPISGHRSVSWYQQTPGQGLQFLFEYFSETQRNKGNFPGRFSGRQFSNSRSEMNVSTLELGDSALYLCASSLDGTVTYEQYFGPGTRLTVT.